This T cell receptor (beta chain) is from a study of T cells in Graves' hyperthyroidism and ophthalmopathy. About the study: At initial diagnosis, before any treatment had begun, peripheral blood was obtained.

It was RNA transcripts that yielded the amplified TCR beta CDR3 regions. Initially, a first-round RT-PCR of the TCR CDR3 employed the HTBI primer set. Using its own MiXCR run on the multiplex PCR reads, TCRdb lists one record per CDR3 protein. Of around 620,000 distinct CDR3 sequences listed, around 14% are singletons. Trimming took 5 bases from V and 8 from J; bases not matched to a gene: 4. There are 14 residues in the CDR3. Germline V gene lookup returns CDR1 SGHNT and CDR2 YENEEA. Criteria for exclusion of patients were uncontrolled infection, other autoimmune disease, pregnancy or lactation. The diagnostic basis comprised clinical symptoms, serum thyroxine and TRAb, thyroid ultrasound and orbital computed tomography.

The source of this sequence is a woman under 30 with Graves' ophthalmopathy. The chain uses TRBV11-3 and TRBJ2-1, with 12 bases lining up with TRBD2. Sequencing was carried out using blood. The CDR3 DNA follows: TGTGCCAGCAGCCGACTAGCGGGAGTCGATGAGCAGTTCTTC. It translates to CASSRLAGVDEQFF.